The T cell receptor (beta chain) described here comes from a study of T cells of healthy individuals. This clonotype was detected ten times or more. TCRdb used MiXCR to reprocess the 5' RACE reads, holding one entry per CDR3 protein. The sample contains around 63,000 distinct CDR3 sequences, 15% to 20% of which appear only once. V trimming: 2 bases; J trimming: 0 bases; junction bases outside the gene matches: 4. The V gene's germline CDR1 is MDHEN and CDR2 SYDVKM. The length of the CDR3 is 16 residues. The V gene is TRBV28, the J gene TRBJ2-1; 7 bases fit TRBD1. This sequence was found in a human donor in good health. The CDR3 region is CASSLRGLGSYNEQFF. The CDR3, as DNA: TGTGCCAGCAGTTTAAGGGGGCTAGGCTCCTACAATGAGCAGTTCTTC.